The 27 T cell receptor beta chains below all came from one sample that was sequenced in a study of T-cell reconstitution after alpha-beta-depleted transplantation in children. Preparation of the TCRbeta library used unique molecular identifiers. TCRdb ran MiXCR on the PCR reads and lists one entry per CDR3 protein. Among 450,000 to 700,000 distinct CDR3 sequences, 27% were seen once, and the ten largest hold approximately 33%. Here the sequenced sample was PBMCs, taken before TCRalphabeta/CD19-depleted stem cell transplant. Receptors were obtained from a boy under two years old with Wiskott-Aldrich syndrome, due to receive a stem cell transplant.

J is TRBJ2-1 and V is TRBV6-1; no clear D. This CDR3 is built from 13 residues. V was clipped by 3 bases and J by 10 bases, with 13 bases between them. CDR1 and CDR2 (germline): MNHNS, SASEGT. This chain's CDR3 is CASSDRPPPEQFF. In DNA form, the CDR3 reads TGTGCCAGCAGTGATCGCCCACCACCGGAGCAGTTCTTC.

The chain combines TRBV27 with TRBJ2-5, with 7 bases identical to TRBD2. The germline V gene encodes CDR1 MNHEY and CDR2 SMNVEV (reference sequence). The CDR3 loop spans 16 amino acids. With V trimmed by 0 bases and J by 5 bases, 9 bases remained unmatched. The CDR3 protein is CASSLSRRGRRETQYF. Written as DNA, the CDR3 is TGTGCCAGCAGTTTATCCCGGCGGGGGAGGCGGGAGACCCAGTACTTC.

The chain recombines TRBV10-3 with TRBJ2-2; a possible D gene is TRBD2 (5 bases). This CDR3 spans 14 amino acids. In germline, CDR1 is ENHRY, CDR2 SYGVKD. V lost 6 bases, J lost 7 bases, and 15 bases lay in between. CDR3: CAIRRTPEGGELFF. In nucleotides, the CDR3 is TGTGCCATCAGAAGGACTCCCGAGGGCGGGGAGCTGTTTTTT.

The chain recombines TRBV5-1 with TRBJ2-1; 9 positions match TRBD2. The junction had 16 bases not matched to a gene; V was cut back by 5 bases and J by 10 bases. The CDR3 length is 16 residues. The V gene's germline CDR1 is SGHRS and CDR2 YFSETQ. DNA for the CDR3: TGCGCCAGCAGTCACCAACTCAGTCTAGCGGGAATCGAGCAGTTCTTC. This sequence encodes CASSHQLSLAGIEQFF.

This clonotype was counted a few times. The chain has TRBV5-1 and TRBJ1-4; D is perhaps TRBD1 (6 bases). There are 16 residues in the CDR3. The V gene's germline CDR1 is SGHRS and CDR2 YFSETQ. With 3 bases removed from V and 3 bases from J, the gap between germline ends came to 15 bases. CDR3 coding DNA: TGCGCCAGCAGCTCACAGGGCATCGTGGCTAATGAAAAACTGTTTTTT. Its protein product is CASSSQGIVANEKLFF.

The V gene is TRBV15, the J gene TRBJ2-5; 9 nucleotides align to TRBD2. The CDR3 is 14 amino acids. Germline CDR1 and CDR2: LNHNV and YYDKDF (reference sequence). Germline trimming cut 8 bases from V and 3 bases from J; bases unmatched to any gene: 7. The CDR3 is CATRGTSFEETQYF. CDR3 coding DNA: TGTGCCACCCGCGGGACTAGCTTTGAAGAGACCCAGTACTTC.

The rearrangement links TRBV5-5 to TRBJ1-5; no clear D gene. The CDR3 runs 14 residues. The ends were cut back, 0 bases at V and 0 bases at J, with 4 bases in the middle. Germline V CDR1 and CDR2: SGHKS, YYEKEE (reference sequence). This chain's CDR3 is CASSLATSNQPQHF. The CDR3 region has the DNA TGTGCCAGCAGCTTGGCCACTAGCAATCAGCCCCAGCATTTT.

This clonotype has more than one count but fewer than ten. This chain uses TRBV20-1 with TRBJ2-1; 7 nucleotides align to TRBD1. Per germline, CDR1 DFQATT and CDR2 SNEGSKA (reference sequence). CDR3 length: 16 residues. Germline trimming cut 2 bases from V and 5 bases from J; bases unmatched to any gene: 12. CDR3 region: CSARRDRAWGNNEQFF. In nucleotides, the CDR3 is TGCAGTGCTAGACGTGACAGGGCGTGGGGGAACAATGAGCAGTTCTTC.

This chain uses TRBV10-3 with TRBJ2-1; unclear D gene. Germline V CDR1 and CDR2: ENHRY, SYGVKD. Trimming took off 0 bases at V and 9 bases at J, with 12 bases between the two ends. The CDR3 contains 14 residues. In nucleotides, the CDR3 is TGTGCCATCAGTGAGTCGACCCCTAGTATTGAGCAGTTCTTC. Translation gives CAISESTPSIEQFF.

The chain is built from TRBV5-1 and TRBJ1-1, with TRBD1 matching 9 bases. The length of the CDR3 is 15 residues. From germline, CDR1 is SGHRS and CDR2 YFSETQ. Trimming took 5 bases from V and 6 from J; bases not matched to a gene: 11. The CDR3 DNA reads as TGCGCCAGCAGACAAAGAACAGGGGGCGAGCCTGAAGCTTTCTTT. Protein: CASRQRTGGEPEAFF.

This rearrangement joins TRBV19 to TRBJ1-5; 7 bases are a match to TRBD1. The junction had 6 bases not matched to a gene; V was cut back by 3 bases and J by 4 bases. The CDR3 runs to 15 residues. Germline V gene data show CDR1 as LNHDA and CDR2 as SQIVND (reference sequence). The CDR3 sequence is CASSITGTENQPQHF. The CDR3 DNA reads TGTGCCAGTAGTATTACCGGGACAGAGAATCAGCCCCAGCATTTT.

V usage is TRBV5-5 and J usage is TRBJ2-1, with 7 bases identical to TRBD1. Per germline, CDR1 SGHKS and CDR2 YYEKEE (reference sequence). The J segment lost 6 bases and the V segment lost 4 bases, leaving 16 bases of the junction unmatched. The CDR3 is 17 residues long. The chain's CDR3 is CASSQRMGQGVGNEQFF. In DNA form, the CDR3 reads TGTGCCAGCAGCCAGCGGATGGGGCAGGGGGTCGGCAATGAGCAGTTCTTC.

The chain carries TRBV20-1 and TRBJ1-5; TRBD1 matches 8 bases. Germline CDR1 reads DFQATT; CDR2 reads SNEGSKA (reference sequence). The CDR3 runs to 13 residues. After removal of 6 bases from V and 3 bases from J, the junction contained 4 bases not matched to a gene. CDR3 sequence reads: CSAGTGSNQPQHF. The CDR3 nucleotides read TGCAGTGCAGGGACAGGTTCCAATCAGCCCCAGCATTTT.

V gene TRBV7-2 combines with J gene TRBJ2-2; 10 nucleotides agree with TRBD1. The germline gives CDR1 SGHTA, CDR2 FQGNSA. The CDR3 is 15 amino acids. V shed 1 base and J 6 bases; nucleotides not matched to a gene: 2. CDR3 amino acids: CASSLGQGASGELFF. CDR3 nucleotide sequence: TGTGCCAGCAGCTTAGGACAGGGGGCATCCGGGGAGCTGTTTTTT.

The rearrangement uses TRBV7-8 and TRBJ1-5; TRBD1 matches at 7 bases. The CDR3 covers 17 residues. Germline V gives CDR1 SGHVS, CDR2 FQNEAQ. V shed 4 bases, J shed 0 bases, and the junction held 9 bases outside the gene matches. CDR3 protein: CASSYSRRGRSNQPQHF. The DNA for the CDR3 is TGTGCCAGCAGCTATAGTAGGAGGGGGCGTAGCAATCAGCCCCAGCATTTT.

This chain uses TRBV10-3 with TRBJ2-1; 8 bases are a match to TRBD2. Germline V CDR1 and CDR2: ENHRY, SYGVKD. V trimming: 4 bases; J trimming: 4 bases; junction bases outside the gene matches: 9. CDR3 length equals 16 residues. CDR3 in DNA: TGTGCCATCAGTGGTTCAGCGGGAGTGGGTTACAATGAGCAGTTCTTC. This gives the protein CAISGSAGVGYNEQFF.

This clonotype was seen a handful of times. The CDR3 reads CASSFSGQGYNEQFF. In nucleotides, the CDR3 is TGTGCCAGCAGTTTTTCGGGACAGGGGTACAATGAGCAGTTCTTC. The chain links TRBV27 to TRBJ2-1, with 10 bases aligning to TRBD1. After removal of 3 bases from V and 4 bases from J, the junction contained 3 bases not matched to a gene. The germline V gene encodes CDR1 MNHEY and CDR2 SMNVEV (reference sequence). This CDR3 spans 15 amino acids.

The rearrangement uses TRBV6-6 and TRBJ2-7; D call uncertain. CDR3 length: 12 amino acids. Deletions cut 5 bases from V and 3 bases from J, with 8 bases between. Germline V CDR1 and CDR2: MNHNY, SVGAGI (reference sequence). The chain's CDR3 is CASSNTNYEQYF. DNA of the CDR3: TGTGCCAGCAGTAACACTAACTACGAGCAGTACTTC.

This clonotype has only a few counts. This rearrangement joins TRBV2 to TRBJ2-7, with no clear D. Germline CDR1 and CDR2: SNHLY and FYNNEI. The CDR3 extends over 13 amino acids. V gave up 6 bases and J gave up 4 bases, with 13 bases separating them. The chain's CDR3 is CASSSLFPYEQYF. The CDR3 DNA is TGTGCCAGCAGCAGCCTTTTCCCTTACGAGCAGTACTTC. The full variable domain, completed using reference TRBV2 and TRBJ2-7, is EPEVTQTPSHQVTQMGQEVILRCVPISNHLYFYWYRQILGQKVEFLVSFYNNEISEKSEIFDDQFSVERPDGSNFTLKIRSTKLEDSAMYFCASSSLFPYEQYFGPGTRLTVT.

CDR3 DNA: TGTGCCAGCAGCTTGAGGGGGGGCTCGCAGCCCCAGCATTTT. Its translation is CASSLRGGSQPQHF. This chain uses TRBV5-5 with TRBJ1-5; weak D call: TRBD1 (6 bases). CDR1 is SGHKS and CDR2 is YYEKEE in the germline V gene (reference sequence). The V end lost 1 base, the J end lost 7 bases, and 12 bases lay between the germline ends. The CDR3 totals 14 residues. Looking up the rest from reference TRBV5-5 and TRBJ1-5 gives the full variable domain: DAGVTQSPTHLIKTRGQQVTLRCSPISGHKSVSWYQQVLGQGPQFIFQYYEKEERGRGNFPDRFSARQFPNYSSELNVNALLLGDSALYLCASSLRGGSQPQHFGDGTRLSIL.

In DNA, the CDR3 is TGTGCCAGCAGCTCAGCCCTTGACACCGGGGAGCTGTTTTTT. Residues: CASSSALDTGELFF. The chain has TRBV7-6 and TRBJ2-2; D ambiguous. The CDR3 consists of 14 residues. V shed 4 bases and J shed 3 bases, with 9 bases lying between them. Germline CDR1 SGHVS, CDR2 FNYEAQ.

This clonotype was counted a few times. The V gene is TRBV12-3 or TRBV12-4, the J gene TRBJ2-7, with 8 bases fitting TRBD2. The CDR3 loop spans 17 amino acids. Unmatched junction bases numbered 14, after V lost 5 bases and J lost 2 bases. CDR3 nucleotides: TGTGCCAGCAGTAGGCCCCAAGTGGCGGGAGGAGCCTACGAGCAGTACTTC. Its translation is CASSRPQVAGGAYEQYF.

This clonotype was recorded only once. The V call is TRBV30, the J call TRBJ2-7, with D tentatively TRBD2 (6 bases). CDR1 and CDR2 (germline): GTSNPN, SVGIG (reference sequence). V shed 3 bases and J shed 4 bases, with 13 bases lying between them. CDR3 length: 13 residues. In DNA, the CDR3 is TGTGCCTGGAGATCTTGGAGGGAATACGAGCAGTACTTC. Its translation: CAWRSWREYEQYF.

This clonotype showed up just a few times. The CDR3 loop is CASSPGLVVGETQYF. DNA for the CDR3: TGTGCCAGCAGCCCGGGACTAGTTGTGGGAGAGACCCAGTACTTC. The chain employs TRBV11-2 and TRBJ2-5; 8 bases are a match to TRBD2. This CDR3 has 15 residues. V shed 5 bases and J 4 bases; nucleotides not matched to a gene: 9. Germline CDR1 is SGHAT and CDR2 is FQNNGV.

This clonotype was detected a few times. The chain carries TRBV7-6 and TRBJ1-6, with 8 bases aligning to TRBD1. The length of the CDR3 is 15 residues. The J segment lost 5 bases and the V segment lost 5 bases, leaving 5 bases of the junction unmatched. CDR1 is SGHVS and CDR2 is FNYEAQ in the germline V gene. CDR3 sequence: CASSPDRGNNSPLHF. The CDR3 bases are TGTGCCAGCAGCCCAGACAGGGGAAATAATTCACCCCTCCACTTT.

The chain has TRBV5-1 and TRBJ2-1; no firm D call. V was pared by 4 bases and J by 6 bases, with 14 bases between. The CDR3 runs to 14 residues. Germline CDR1 is SGHRS and CDR2 is YFSETQ. The CDR3 DNA follows: TGCGCCAGCAGCCCCACCTCCGTAATCAATGAGCAGTTCTTC. Translated: CASSPTSVINEQFF.

The V and J genes are TRBV28 and TRBJ1-4; no firm D call. Per the germline V gene, CDR1 is MDHEN and CDR2 is SYDVKM. The CDR3 sequence is 14 residues long. Trimming cost V 3 bases and J 4 bases, with 9 bases left between them. The chain's CDR3 is CASSFVLNNEKLFF. Here the CDR3 DNA reads TGTGCCAGCAGTTTTGTACTGAATAATGAAAAACTGTTTTTT.